The present entry profiles one T cell receptor (beta chain) with its context. Other nucleotide sequences in the sample specify the same CDR3. Per germline, CDR1 GTSNPN and CDR2 SVGIG (reference sequence). Trimming took 2 bases from V and 0 from J, leaving 8 bases between them. The CDR3 has 14 residues. The data were taken from a study of shared clonotypes between healthy human individuals. Clones were sequenced by immunoSEQ multiplex PCR, and TCRdb holds only the in-frame ones, with some missing. The sample includes roughly 2,500,000 clones, roughly 93% of them seen just once. The sequenced material came from naive CD4+ T cells from PBMCs. Subset specified: CD45RA+ positively selected. This rearrangement joins TRBV30 to TRBJ1-5; possible D gene TRBD1, 5 bases. The source is a man aged 18 to 30 in good health. Some clones in this sample may be carry-over from other donors' samples. This chain's CDR3 is CAWSRGSSNQPQHF. DNA for the CDR3: TGTGCCTGGAGTAGGGGCAGTAGCAATCAGCCCCAGCATTTT.